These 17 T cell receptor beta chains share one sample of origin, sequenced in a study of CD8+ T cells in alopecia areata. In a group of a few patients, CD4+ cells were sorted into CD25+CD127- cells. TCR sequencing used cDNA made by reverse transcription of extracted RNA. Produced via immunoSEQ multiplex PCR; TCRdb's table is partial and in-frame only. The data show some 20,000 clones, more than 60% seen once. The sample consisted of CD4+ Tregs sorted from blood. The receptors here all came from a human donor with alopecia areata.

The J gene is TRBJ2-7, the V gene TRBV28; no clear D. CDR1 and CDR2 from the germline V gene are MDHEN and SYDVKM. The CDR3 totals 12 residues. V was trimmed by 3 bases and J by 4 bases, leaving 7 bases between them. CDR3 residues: CASSFRRYEQYF. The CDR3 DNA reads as TGTGCCAGCAGTTTTCGGCGGTACGAGCAGTACTTC.

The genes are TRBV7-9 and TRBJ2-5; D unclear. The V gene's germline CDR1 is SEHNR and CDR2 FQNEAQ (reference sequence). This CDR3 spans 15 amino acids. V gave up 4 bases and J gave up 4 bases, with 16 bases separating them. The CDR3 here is CASSSGSLSGETQYF. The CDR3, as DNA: TGTGCCAGCAGCTCCGGGTCCCTCAGTGGAGAGACCCAGTACTTC.

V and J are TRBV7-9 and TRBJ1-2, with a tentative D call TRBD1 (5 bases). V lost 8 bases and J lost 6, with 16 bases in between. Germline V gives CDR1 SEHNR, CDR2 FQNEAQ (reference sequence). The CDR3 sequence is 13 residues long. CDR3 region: CASSLPGRDGYTF. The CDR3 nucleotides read TGTGCCAGCTCCCTTCCGGGGCGAGATGGCTACACCTTC.

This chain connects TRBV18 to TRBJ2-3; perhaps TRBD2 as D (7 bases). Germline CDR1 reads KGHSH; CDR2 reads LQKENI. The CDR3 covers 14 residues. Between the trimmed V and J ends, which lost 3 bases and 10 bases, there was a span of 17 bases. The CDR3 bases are TGTGCCAGCTCACCTTCAAACAGGGAGGGATCGCAGTATTTT. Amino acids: CASSPSNREGSQYF.

As DNA, the CDR3 is TGTGCCAGCAGCTTAGATCCCGGAATCACAGATACGCAGTATTTT. Amino acid sequence: CASSLDPGITDTQYF. The chain has TRBV7-2 and TRBJ2-3; D gene unclear. V was clipped by 1 base and J by 2 bases, with 10 bases between them. CDR1 SGHTA and CDR2 FQGNSA come from the germline V gene. This CDR3 has 15 residues.

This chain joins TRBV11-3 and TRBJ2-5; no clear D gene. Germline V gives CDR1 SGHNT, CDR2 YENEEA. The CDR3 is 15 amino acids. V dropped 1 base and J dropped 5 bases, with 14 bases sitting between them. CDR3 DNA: TGTGCCAGCAGCTTAGCCCGGGTGGCCGGGGAGACCCAGTACTTC. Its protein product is CASSLARVAGETQYF.

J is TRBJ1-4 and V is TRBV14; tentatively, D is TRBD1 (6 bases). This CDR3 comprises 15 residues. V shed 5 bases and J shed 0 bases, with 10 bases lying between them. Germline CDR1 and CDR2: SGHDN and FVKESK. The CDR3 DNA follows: TGTGCCAGCAGCTTACAGGGTTCAACTAATGAAAAACTGTTTTTT. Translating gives CASSLQGSTNEKLFF.

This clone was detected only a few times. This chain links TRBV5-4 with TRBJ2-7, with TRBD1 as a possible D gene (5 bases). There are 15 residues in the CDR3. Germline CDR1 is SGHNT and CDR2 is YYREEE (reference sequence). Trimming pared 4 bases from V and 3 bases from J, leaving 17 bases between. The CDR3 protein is CASSITQGSLYEQYF. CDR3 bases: TGTGCCAGCAGCATCACGCAGGGTTCTCTCTACGAGCAGTACTTC. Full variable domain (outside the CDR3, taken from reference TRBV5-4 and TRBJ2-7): ETGVTQSPTHLIKTRGQQVTLRCSSQSGHNTVSWYQQALGQGPQFIFQYYREEENGRGNFPPRFSGLQFPNYSSELNVNALELDDSALYLCASSITQGSLYEQYFGPGTRLTVT.

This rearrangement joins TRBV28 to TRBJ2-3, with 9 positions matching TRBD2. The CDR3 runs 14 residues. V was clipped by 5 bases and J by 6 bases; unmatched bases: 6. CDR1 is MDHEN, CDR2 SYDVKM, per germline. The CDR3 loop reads CASSLTSGVDTQYF. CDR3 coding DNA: TGTGCCAGCAGTCTGACTAGCGGAGTCGATACGCAGTATTTT.

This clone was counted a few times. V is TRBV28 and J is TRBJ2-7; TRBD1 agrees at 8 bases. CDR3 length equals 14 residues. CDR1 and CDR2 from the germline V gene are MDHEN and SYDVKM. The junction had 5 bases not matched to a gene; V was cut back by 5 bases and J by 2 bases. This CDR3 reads CASSRLTGAYEQYF. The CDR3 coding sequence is TGTGCCAGCAGTAGACTGACAGGGGCCTACGAGCAGTACTTC.

The chain's CDR3 is CASSQLTGSSYNEQFF. The DNA of the CDR3 is TGTGCCAGCAGTCAACTTACTGGGAGCTCCTACAATGAGCAGTTCTTC. V and J are TRBV28 and TRBJ2-1; possibly TRBD2 for D (5 bases). V gave up 5 bases and J gave up 0 bases, with 14 bases separating them. Germline lookup yields CDR1 MDHEN and CDR2 SYDVKM. The CDR3 is 16 residues long.

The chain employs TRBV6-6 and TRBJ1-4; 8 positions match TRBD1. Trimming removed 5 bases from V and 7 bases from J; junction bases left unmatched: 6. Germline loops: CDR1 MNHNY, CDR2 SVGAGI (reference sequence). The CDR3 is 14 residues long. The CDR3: CASSHGQGTEKLFF. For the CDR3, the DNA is TGTGCCAGCAGTCACGGACAGGGAACTGAAAAACTGTTTTTT.

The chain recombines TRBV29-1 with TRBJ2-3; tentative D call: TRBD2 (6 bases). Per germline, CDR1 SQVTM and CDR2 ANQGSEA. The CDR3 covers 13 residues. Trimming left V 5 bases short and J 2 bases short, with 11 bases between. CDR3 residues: CSVKRVLTDTQYF. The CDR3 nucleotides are TGCAGCGTTAAGCGGGTCCTCACAGATACGCAGTATTTT.

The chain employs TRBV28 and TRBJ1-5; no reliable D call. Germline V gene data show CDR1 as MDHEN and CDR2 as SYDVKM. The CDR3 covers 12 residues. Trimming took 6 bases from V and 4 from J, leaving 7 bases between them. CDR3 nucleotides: TGTGCCAGCAGCAGAATAAATCAGCCCCAGCATTTT. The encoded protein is CASSRINQPQHF. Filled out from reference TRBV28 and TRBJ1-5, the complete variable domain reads DVKVTQSSRYLVKRTGEKVFLECVQDMDHENMFWYRQDPGLGLRLIYFSYDVKMKEKGDIPEGYSVSREKKERFSLILESASTNQTSMYLCASSRINQPQHFGDGTRLSIL.

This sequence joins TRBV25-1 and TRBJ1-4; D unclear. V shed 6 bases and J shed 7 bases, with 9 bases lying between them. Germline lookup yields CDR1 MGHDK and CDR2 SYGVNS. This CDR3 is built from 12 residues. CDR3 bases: TGTGCCAGCAGCCAAATATCTGAAAAACTGTTTTTT. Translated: CASSQISEKLFF.

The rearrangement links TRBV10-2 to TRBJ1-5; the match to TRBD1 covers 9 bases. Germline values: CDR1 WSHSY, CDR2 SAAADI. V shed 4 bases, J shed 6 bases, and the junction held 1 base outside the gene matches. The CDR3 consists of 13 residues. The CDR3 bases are TGCGCCAGCAGTGGGACAGGGGTTCAGCCCCAGCATTTT. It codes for CASSGTGVQPQHF.

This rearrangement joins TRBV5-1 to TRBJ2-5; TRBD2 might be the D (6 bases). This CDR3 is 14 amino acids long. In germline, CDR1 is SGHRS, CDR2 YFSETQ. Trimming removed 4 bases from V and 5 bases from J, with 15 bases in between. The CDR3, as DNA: TGCGCCAGCAGCATAGGGAGGACTCGGGAGACCCAGTACTTC. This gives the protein CASSIGRTRETQYF.